These 26 T cell receptor beta chains originate from one sample sequenced in a study of control samples from healthy donors and cancer patients. The assay was immunoSEQ multiplex PCR, and TCRdb's table has in-frame clones only and misses some. The table includes over 85,000 clones, 84% detected once. Sequencing was performed on PBMCs. The receptors shown here come from a man aged 70-80 years with lung cancer.

The rearrangement links TRBV6-5 to TRBJ2-3; TRBD2 is a possible D gene (5 bases). V dropped 5 bases and J dropped 8 bases, with 17 bases sitting between them. The CDR3 has 14 amino acids. Germline CDR1 and CDR2: MNHEY and SVGAGI. This chain's CDR3 is CASSLLGLESTQYF. CDR3 nucleotides: TGTGCCAGCAGTCTGCTAGGACTTGAGAGTACGCAGTATTTT.

The rearrangement uses TRBV7-9 and TRBJ2-5; D possibly corresponds to TRBD2 (5 bases). The germline CDR1 and CDR2 sequences are SEHNR and FQNEAQ (reference sequence). The V end lost 7 bases, the J end lost 7 bases, and 10 bases lay between the germline ends. CDR3 length equals 11 residues. In DNA, the CDR3 is TGTGCCAGCAACCAAGAGGGGACCCAGTACTTC. Protein sequence: CASNQEGTQYF.

The chain uses TRBV10-3 and TRBJ1-6; 9 positions agree with TRBD1. Germline V gene data show CDR1 as ENHRY and CDR2 as SYGVKD. Trimming took 3 bases from V and 6 from J; bases not matched to a gene: 9. The CDR3 spans 17 residues. CDR3: CAISERAGDRVNSPLHF. The DNA of the CDR3 is TGTGCCATCAGTGAAAGAGCTGGGGACAGGGTTAATTCACCCCTCCACTTT.

V gene TRBV4-1 combines with J gene TRBJ1-1; the D is unclear. This CDR3 spans 15 amino acids. Trimming pared 0 bases from V and 3 bases from J, leaving 11 bases between. The V gene's germline CDR1 is MGHRA and CDR2 YSYEKL. The CDR3 DNA reads TGCGCCAGCAGCCAAGATAGGGTTAGCTACACTGAAGCTTTCTTT. It is translated as CASSQDRVSYTEAFF.

The V gene is TRBV5-5, the J gene TRBJ2-3; TRBD2 matches at 8 bases. The CDR3 is 17 residues long. Germline CDR1 is SGHKS and CDR2 is YYEKEE (reference sequence). The trim removed 0 bases at V and 4 bases at J, leaving 10 bases unmatched. Here the CDR3 DNA reads TGTGCCAGCAGCTTGGCCGTGGTAGCGGGGAGCCCAGATACGCAGTATTTT. It is translated as CASSLAVVAGSPDTQYF.

The rearrangement uses TRBV18 and TRBJ1-5; D uncertain. Trimming pared 2 bases from V and 10 bases from J, leaving 12 bases between. There are 13 residues in the CDR3. From germline, CDR1 is KGHSH and CDR2 LQKENI. The CDR3 sequence is CASSPGQDLPQHF. The CDR3, as DNA: TGTGCCAGCTCACCAGGGCAGGATTTACCCCAGCATTTT.

The CDR3 spells CASSQRPAFNEKLFF. The CDR3 DNA reads as TGTGCCAGCAGCCAACGGCCAGCCTTTAATGAAAAACTGTTTTTT. This sequence joins TRBV6-5 and TRBJ1-4; D gene ambiguous. The V gene's germline CDR1 is MNHEY and CDR2 SVGAGI. The V and J ends lost 6 bases and 4 bases respectively, with 15 bases between them. This CDR3 comprises 15 residues.

This clone came up once. The chain employs TRBV7-9 and TRBJ2-7, with D possibly matching TRBD1 (6 bases). The V gene lost 5 bases and the J gene lost 3 bases, with 14 bases spanning the gap. CDR1 is SEHNR and CDR2 is FQNEAQ in the germline V gene (reference sequence). This CDR3 has 14 residues. The CDR3 reads CASSPRDTHYEQYF. CDR3 in DNA: TGTGCCAGCAGCCCCAGGGACACCCACTACGAGCAGTACTTC.

The sample holds a few counts of this clone. The CDR3 sequence: CASSSIQGAYAEAFF. Here the CDR3 DNA reads TGTGCCAGCAGTTCCATACAGGGGGCGTATGCTGAAGCTTTCTTT. V is TRBV6-2 or TRBV6-3 and J is TRBJ1-1; 9 bases are a match to TRBD1. The CDR3 is made up of 15 amino acids. V lost 4 bases, J lost 6 bases, and 9 bases stayed unmatched. The germline gives CDR1 MNHEY, CDR2 SVGEGT.

V is TRBV7-6 and J is TRBJ2-7; D perhaps matches TRBD2 (6 bases). Trimming cost V 1 base and J 2 bases, with 12 bases left between them. Germline values: CDR1 SGHVS, CDR2 FNYEAQ. This CDR3 comprises 15 residues. The CDR3 nucleotides read TGTGCCAGCAGCTTAGACCCTAGCGACACCTACGAGCAGTACTTC. It yields the protein CASSLDPSDTYEQYF.

In regard to this clone: At one of its ends the junction is not consistent with the germline gene, which may arise from a read error. The V gene is TRBV2, the J gene TRBJ1-1; possible D gene TRBD1, 6 bases. Germline V CDR1 and CDR2: SNHLY, FYNNEI. The CDR3 has 14 residues. CDR3 in amino acids: CASREDGTQRGAFF. The CDR3 region has the DNA TGTGCCAGCAGAGAAGATGGGACACAGAGGGGAGCTTTCTTT.

This clone was detected once. J is TRBJ1-1 and V is TRBV12-3 or TRBV12-4, with D possibly matching TRBD1 (5 bases). The CDR3 covers 13 residues. The V end was cut by 1 base, the J end by 7 bases, with 10 bases between. The CDR3 coding sequence is TGTGCCAGCAGTTTAGGGCAGGGTGGTGAAGCTTTCTTT. Residues: CASSLGQGGEAFF.

The chain recombines TRBV7-8 with TRBJ2-4; tentatively, D is TRBD2 (6 bases). V shed 5 bases and J shed 2 bases, with 19 bases lying between them. Per the germline V gene, CDR1 is SGHVS and CDR2 is FQNEAQ. This CDR3 has 17 residues. CDR3 bases: TGTGCCAGCAGCCCCGGGGGAGCGAGTGGGTCCAAAAACATTCAGTACTTC. This encodes CASSPGGASGSKNIQYF.

This clone was counted a few times. V is TRBV15 and J is TRBJ1-6, with TRBD1 as a possible D gene (5 bases). The CDR3 is 15 amino acids. V lost 3 bases, J lost 8 bases, and 14 bases lay in between. Germline CDR1 and CDR2: LNHNV and YYDKDF (reference sequence). This CDR3 reads CATSREQGVYSPLHF. The CDR3 region has the DNA TGTGCCACCAGCAGGGAGCAGGGCGTTTATTCACCCCTCCACTTT.

This clone was found a few times. V is TRBV5-1 and J is TRBJ2-3; D is unresolved. CDR3 length equals 13 residues. The germline V gene encodes CDR1 SGHRS and CDR2 YFSETQ. V lost 0 bases and J lost 6, with 8 bases in between. The CDR3 region has the DNA TGCGCCAGCAGCTTGGAAGGGAAGGATACGCAGTATTTT. This sequence encodes CASSLEGKDTQYF.

The CDR3 reads CASRLPAREQYF. In DNA, the CDR3 is TGTGCCAGCAGACTCCCCGCGCGCGAGCAGTACTTC. The chain is built from TRBV2 and TRBJ2-7; D is unresolved. The CDR3 is made up of 12 amino acids. From germline, CDR1 is SNHLY and CDR2 FYNNEI. The V gene lost 6 bases and the J gene lost 6 bases, with 12 bases spanning the gap.

The rearrangement joins TRBV6-5 to TRBJ1-6, with D tentatively TRBD1 (5 bases). Germline V gives CDR1 MNHEY, CDR2 SVGAGI. V was pared by 0 bases and J by 2 bases, with 8 bases between. This CDR3 contains 16 residues. The CDR3 coding sequence is TGTGCCAGCAGTTACTCGAGACAGACCTATAATTCACCCCTCCACTTT. It encodes CASSYSRQTYNSPLHF.

This chain joins TRBV7-9 and TRBJ1-2; D is ambiguous. Germline-derived CDR1 and CDR2 are SEHNR and FQNEAQ (reference sequence). Deletions cut 2 bases from V and 7 bases from J, with 5 bases between. CDR3 size: 11 residues. CDR3 loop: CASSLLGGYTF. The CDR3 coding sequence is TGTGCCAGCAGCTTACTTGGTGGCTACACCTTC.

This sequence joins TRBV5-6 and TRBJ2-3, with D perhaps being TRBD1 or TRBD2 (5 bases each). The CDR3 sequence is 15 residues long. Germline CDR1 reads SGHDT; CDR2 reads YYEEEE. Trimming pared 0 bases from V and 9 bases from J, leaving 17 bases between. The CDR3 nucleotides are TGTGCCAGCAGCTTGGATAGTCCAGGACGGGACACGCAGTATTTT. This translates into CASSLDSPGRDTQYF.

The chain carries TRBV4-1 and TRBJ2-1, with a possible D match to TRBD2 (6 bases). The germline V and J ends were trimmed by 8 bases and 8 bases, with 22 bases remaining between them. The CDR3 spans 15 residues. The V gene's germline CDR1 is MGHRA and CDR2 YSYEKL. CDR3 in amino acids: CASGQEGNEDHEQFF. CDR3 DNA sequence: TGCGCCAGCGGTCAGGAGGGGAACGAGGACCATGAGCAGTTCTTC.

The gene calls are TRBV5-1 and TRBJ2-7, with a possible D match to TRBD2 (6 bases). Germline CDR1 reads SGHRS; CDR2 reads YFSETQ. The CDR3 covers 15 residues. Trimming took 3 bases from V and 3 from J, leaving 16 bases between them. CDR3 sequence: CASSSRGMSSYEQYF. The CDR3 coding sequence is TGCGCCAGCAGCTCCCGGGGGATGTCCAGCTACGAGCAGTACTTC.

The chain uses TRBV7-3 and TRBJ2-3; TRBD2 aligns across 10 bases. The trim removed 5 bases at V and 2 bases at J, leaving 4 bases unmatched. Germline V gives CDR1 SGHTA, CDR2 FQGTGA. CDR3 length: 15 residues. The chain's CDR3 is CASSPGTSVTDTQYF. CDR3 DNA: TGTGCCAGCAGCCCCGGGACTAGCGTCACAGATACGCAGTATTTT.

The rearrangement uses TRBV11-2 and TRBJ2-5; TRBD2 agrees at 11 bases. CDR1 and CDR2 from the germline V gene are SGHAT and FQNNGV. The CDR3 has 17 residues. V dropped 1 base and J dropped 1; count of bases not matched to a gene: 5. The chain's CDR3 is CASSLGGTSGGQETQYF. The CDR3 DNA sequence: TGTGCCAGCAGCTTAGGGGGCACTAGCGGGGGCCAAGAGACCCAGTACTTC.

The chain uses TRBV9 and TRBJ1-4; D gene unclear. The V end lost 1 base, the J end lost 8 bases, and 12 bases lay between the germline ends. CDR3 size: 14 residues. The germline gives CDR1 SGDLS, CDR2 YYNGEE. CDR3 protein: CASSVQAFGEKLFF. The CDR3 region has the DNA TGTGCCAGCAGCGTACAGGCGTTCGGAGAAAAACTGTTTTTT.

This clone came up a few times. The chain links TRBV3-1 (or the pseudogene TRBV3-2) to TRBJ1-6; D remains unclear. This CDR3 spans 12 amino acids. Trimming removed 4 bases at V and 10 bases at J, with 8 bases between. The germline V gene encodes CDR1 LGHDT and CDR2 YNNKEL (reference sequence). The chain's CDR3 is CASSLSDSPLHF. The CDR3 DNA sequence: TGTGCCAGCAGCCTCAGTGACTCACCCCTCCACTTT.

This clone has only one observation. V usage is TRBV5-4 and J usage is TRBJ2-3; TRBD2 might be the D (5 bases). This CDR3 is 16 amino acids long. Germline V gene lookup returns CDR1 SGHNT and CDR2 YYREEE (reference sequence). Trimming shortened V by 0 bases and J by 0 bases, and 11 bases separated the two germline ends. As DNA, the CDR3 is TGTGCCAGCAGCTTGGCACAGCGGATTAGCACAGATACGCAGTATTTT. Amino acids: CASSLAQRISTDTQYF.